These 26 T cell receptor beta chains came from one sample sequenced in a study of PD-L1 blockade in urothelial cancer (dated by TCRdb to 2016 to 2017). The time point label for this specimen denotes: pretreatment peripheral blood. Receptor amplification or capture employed the immunoSEQ multiplex PCR assay. The table was pulled from immuneACCESS by TCRdb, which kept in-frame rearrangements only. Such tables lose some clones; where checked, under half of the loss comes from unresolved V genes, and the rest has no known cause. The table for this sample lists about 50,000 clones; about three quarters of them were counted only once. The top ten constitute approximately 3.8% of the sample. The material was PBMCs, obtained around atezolizumab (anti-PD-L1) treatment. The receptors were gathered from a man between 70 and 80 years old with urothelial cancer.

V is TRBV4-2 and J is TRBJ2-7, with TRBD1 matching 9 bases. Germline-derived CDR1 and CDR2 are LGHNA and YNFKEQ. Losses at the gene ends were 4 bases for V and 3 bases for J; bases not matched to a gene: 7. This CDR3 has 15 amino acids. The DNA for the CDR3 is TGTGCCAGCAGCCCGGGACAGGGAGGTAACTACGAGCAGTACTTC. Protein: CASSPGQGGNYEQYF.

The gene calls are TRBV19 and TRBJ1-2, with 7 bases fitting TRBD1. CDR1 and CDR2 from the germline V gene are LNHDA and SQIVND (reference sequence). V was pared by 7 bases and J by 5 bases, with 7 bases of the junction left unmatched. The CDR3 length is 13 residues. For the CDR3, the DNA is TGTGCCAGTAACGAACAGGGGATGTATGGCTACACCTTC. It translates to CASNEQGMYGYTF.

The gene calls are TRBV27 and TRBJ2-7; D is undetermined. Deletions cut 2 bases from V and 4 bases from J, with 9 bases between. This CDR3 is built from 13 residues. The germline CDR1 and CDR2 sequences are MNHEY and SMNVEV (reference sequence). This CDR3 reads CASSLAADYEQYF. CDR3 sequence (DNA): TGTGCCAGCAGTTTAGCGGCAGATTACGAGCAGTACTTC.

This clone occurred a few times. The chain links TRBV6-4 to TRBJ2-1, with TRBD2 matching 9 bases. The CDR3 is 15 residues long. Germline V gives CDR1 MRHNA, CDR2 SNTAGT. V shed 0 bases, J shed 8 bases, and the junction held 5 bases outside the gene matches. The CDR3: CASSDSFSGSDEQFF. CDR3 nucleotide sequence: TGTGCCAGCAGTGACTCGTTTAGCGGGAGTGATGAGCAGTTCTTC.

The chain couples TRBV11-2 to TRBJ2-7; TRBD2 might be the D (6 bases). This CDR3 is built from 14 residues. The V and J ends lost 1 base and 3 bases respectively, with 10 bases between them. Germline lookup yields CDR1 SGHAT and CDR2 FQNNGV. Written as DNA, the CDR3 is TGTGCCAGCAGCTTAGCGGGGGACTTCTACGAGCAGTACTTC. Amino acids: CASSLAGDFYEQYF.

This sequence joins TRBV5-1 and TRBJ1-5; 7 nucleotides align to TRBD1. Germline lookup yields CDR1 SGHRS and CDR2 YFSETQ. Trimming cost V 1 base and J 4 bases; bases outside gene matches: 5. The CDR3 spans 15 residues. CDR3 bases: TGCGCCAGCAGCTTGTTTACAGGGGAGAATCAGCCCCAGCATTTT. It translates to CASSLFTGENQPQHF. Looking up the rest from reference TRBV5-1 and TRBJ1-5 gives the full variable domain: KAGVTQTPRYLIKTRGQQVTLSCSPISGHRSVSWYQQTPGQGLQFLFEYFSETQRNKGNFPGRFSGRQFSNSRSEMNVSTLELGDSALYLCASSLFTGENQPQHFGDGTRLSIL.

This CDR3 reads CASSSRLAGGHWNEQFF. Here the CDR3 DNA reads TGTGCCAGCAGTTCCCGACTAGCGGGAGGGCACTGGAATGAGCAGTTCTTC. This chain joins TRBV28 and TRBJ2-1; TRBD2 agrees at 14 bases. The CDR3 is made up of 17 amino acids. Germline-derived CDR1 and CDR2 are MDHEN and SYDVKM. V lost 4 bases to trimming and J lost 7 bases; unmatched junction nucleotides: 9.

This chain connects TRBV6-4 to TRBJ2-1; weak D call: TRBD2 (6 bases). CDR3 size: 14 residues. Germline V gene data show CDR1 as MRHNA and CDR2 as SNTAGT. The V end lost 6 bases, the J end lost 8 bases, and 17 bases lay between the germline ends. CDR3 nucleotides: TGTGCCAGCAGCCCTGACGCGGGACTCGATGAGCAGTTCTTC. Translated: CASSPDAGLDEQFF.

This sequence joins TRBV19 and TRBJ1-2; D is ambiguous. The CDR3 length is 13 residues. Trimming pared 8 bases from V and 3 bases from J, leaving 13 bases between. CDR1 is LNHDA, CDR2 SQIVND, per germline (reference sequence). The CDR3, as DNA: TGTGCCAGTGAACCGACAAGCTACTATGGCTACACCTTC. Amino acid sequence: CASEPTSYYGYTF.

The chain has TRBV4-2 and TRBJ2-1; 7 bases map to TRBD1. This CDR3 is 17 amino acids long. Unmatched junction bases numbered 14, after V lost 4 bases and J lost 5 bases. Germline V gives CDR1 LGHNA, CDR2 YNFKEQ. The CDR3 loop is CASSPLEGGLTNNEQFF. In nucleotides, the CDR3 is TGTGCCAGCAGCCCCTTGGAAGGGGGCCTGACCAACAATGAGCAGTTCTTC.

The chain employs TRBV11-1 and TRBJ1-1; 9 bases are a match to TRBD1. CDR1 is SGHAT, CDR2 FQDESV, per germline (reference sequence). The V segment lost 4 bases and the J segment 7 bases; nucleotides outside the gene matches: 7. The CDR3 length is 14 residues. The CDR3: CASSSDTGGDEAFF. The CDR3 DNA follows: TGTGCCAGCAGCTCGGACACAGGGGGCGATGAAGCTTTCTTT. Together with reference TRBV11-1 and TRBJ1-1, the CDR3 gives the full variable domain: EAEVAQSPRYKITEKSQAVAFWCDPISGHATLYWYRQILGQGPELLVQFQDESVVDDSQLPKDRFSAERLKGVDSTLKIQPAELGDSAMYLCASSSDTGGDEAFFGQGTRLTVV.

The rearrangement links TRBV9 to TRBJ2-1; 7 bases are a match to TRBD1. The CDR3 covers 15 residues. V trimming: 3 bases; J trimming: 9 bases; junction bases outside the gene matches: 12. Germline-derived CDR1 and CDR2 are SGDLS and YYNGEE. This CDR3 reads CASSADYTGVREQFF. Here the CDR3 DNA reads TGTGCCAGCAGCGCTGATTATACAGGGGTTCGTGAGCAGTTCTTC.

The CDR3 DNA is TGTGCCAGCATCCTCTCCCCAGGGGAGCAGCCCCAGCATTTT. Translation: CASILSPGEQPQHF. This chain joins TRBV2 and TRBJ1-5, with D possibly matching TRBD1 (6 bases). V lost 7 bases, J lost 7 bases, and 17 bases lay in between. CDR3 length equals 14 residues. Germline-derived CDR1 and CDR2 are SNHLY and FYNNEI.

The gene calls are TRBV19 and TRBJ2-3, with D perhaps matching TRBD2 (6 bases). Germline V lookup: CDR1 LNHDA, CDR2 SQIVND (reference sequence). The V gene lost 5 bases and the J gene lost 5 bases, with 14 bases spanning the gap. The CDR3 has 14 residues. CDR3 sequence: CASSGAGGGDTQYF. In DNA form, the CDR3 reads TGTGCCAGTAGTGGAGCGGGTGGTGGAGATACGCAGTATTTT. Full variable domain (missing parts from reference TRBV19 and TRBJ2-3): DGGITQSPKYLFRKEGQNVTLSCEQNLNHDAMYWYRQDPGQGLRLIYYSQIVNDFQKGDIAEGYSVSREKKESFPLTVTSAQKNPTAFYLCASSGAGGGDTQYFGPGTRLTVL.

This clone was counted a few times. The rearrangement joins TRBV28 to TRBJ2-3, with 10 positions matching TRBD2. From germline, CDR1 is MDHEN and CDR2 SYDVKM. After removal of 5 bases from V and 5 bases from J, the junction contained 4 bases not matched to a gene. The CDR3 loop spans 14 amino acids. CDR3 DNA: TGTGCCAGCAGTACCGGGACTAGCGTAGATACGCAGTATTTT. This gives the protein CASSTGTSVDTQYF.

The rearrangement uses TRBV25-1 and TRBJ1-1, with TRBD1 as a possible D gene (6 bases). Per the germline V gene, CDR1 is MGHDK and CDR2 is SYGVNS. Trimming took 5 bases from V and 1 from J, leaving 14 bases between them. This CDR3 region has 15 residues. Here the CDR3 DNA reads TGTGCCAGCAGTCCCGGATGGGGGCCGAACACTGAAGCTTTCTTT. Protein sequence: CASSPGWGPNTEAFF.

The rearrangement joins TRBV28 to TRBJ1-2; weak D call: TRBD1 (5 bases). This CDR3 comprises 16 residues. Germline-derived CDR1 and CDR2 are MDHEN and SYDVKM. Trimming stripped 5 bases from V and 4 bases from J, with 20 bases between. CDR3 sequence reads: CASSGQEGTRLYGYTF. In nucleotides, the CDR3 is TGTGCCAGCAGTGGCCAGGAGGGGACGAGGCTCTATGGCTACACCTTC.

V usage is TRBV5-5 and J usage is TRBJ1-1; 7 bases align to TRBD1. CDR1 is SGHKS, CDR2 YYEKEE, per germline (reference sequence). The CDR3 runs to 14 residues. V shed 4 bases, J shed 1 base, and the junction held 4 bases outside the gene matches. The CDR3 DNA is TGTGCCAGCAGCCTAGGACAGGCGAACACTGAAGCTTTCTTT. Encoded protein: CASSLGQANTEAFF.

V usage is TRBV5-1 and J usage is TRBJ2-2; D not certain. Trimming left V 2 bases short and J 7 bases short, with 3 bases between. The CDR3 has 11 residues. Looked up from germline, CDR1 is SGHRS and CDR2 is YFSETQ. CDR3 nucleotide sequence: TGCGCCAGCAGCTTTATCGGGGAGCTGTTTTTT. Translation: CASSFIGELFF.

DNA for the CDR3: TGTGCCAGCAGTCGGGACAGCTCGCAGCAGTACTTC. This gives the protein CASSRDSSQQYF. The rearrangement links TRBV6-6 to TRBJ2-7; TRBD1 aligns across 7 bases. V lost 5 bases and J lost 8; bases outside the gene matches: 6. The CDR3 is 12 residues long. CDR1 and CDR2 (germline): MNHNY, SVGAGI (reference sequence).

The chain has TRBV2 and TRBJ1-2, with 11 bases fitting TRBD1. This CDR3 has 13 residues. V gave up 11 bases and J gave up 4 bases; unmatched junction bases: 6. Looked up from germline, CDR1 is SNHLY and CDR2 is FYNNEI. CDR3 DNA sequence: TGTGCCGGAAGGACAGGGGGCGGCTATGGCTACACCTTC. It encodes CAGRTGGGYGYTF.

The rearrangement joins TRBV6-5 to TRBJ2-2; 8 bases line up with TRBD2. The CDR3 is 15 amino acids. V lost 6 bases to trimming and J lost 5 bases; unmatched junction nucleotides: 8. Per the germline V gene, CDR1 is MNHEY and CDR2 is SVGAGI. The CDR3 loop reads CASSPGGPGTGELFF. The CDR3 coding sequence is TGTGCCAGCAGCCCGGGGGGGCCGGGGACCGGGGAGCTGTTTTTT.

The rearrangement uses TRBV6-6 and TRBJ1-2; 7 bases agree with TRBD1. Germline assignment: CDR1 MNHNY and CDR2 SVGAGI (reference sequence). The CDR3 covers 14 residues. V lost 7 bases and J lost 0; bases outside the gene matches: 5. This CDR3 is CASTPGTANYGYTF. DNA of the CDR3: TGTGCCAGCACCCCCGGGACAGCTAACTATGGCTACACCTTC.

The chain has TRBV7-2 and TRBJ2-1; the D gene is possibly TRBD1 (5 bases). Germline CDR1 and CDR2: SGHTA and FQGNSA. CDR3 size: 15 residues. Trimming removed 5 bases from V and 2 bases from J, with 13 bases in between. The CDR3 DNA reads as TGTGCCAGCAGCACCCCCCAGGGCCCCTACAATGAGCAGTTCTTC. This translates into CASSTPQGPYNEQFF. The full variable domain, its missing parts supplied by reference TRBV7-2 and TRBJ2-1, is GAGVSQSPSNKVTEKGKDVELRCDPISGHTALYWYRQSLGQGLEFLIYFQGNSAPDKSGLPSDRFSAERTGGSVSTLTIQRTQQEDSAVYLCASSTPQGPYNEQFFGPGTRLTVL.

The V and J genes are TRBV18 and TRBJ1-2, with unresolved D. The ends were cut back, 3 bases at V and 2 bases at J, with 13 bases in the middle. Germline V CDR1 and CDR2: KGHSH, LQKENI. The CDR3 has 15 residues. CDR3 nucleotides: TGTGCCAGCTCACCCTATGAGGGCGCAAACTATGGCTACACCTTC. Protein product: CASSPYEGANYGYTF.

The chain uses TRBV28 and TRBJ1-2, with D tentatively TRBD1 (5 bases). The germline V gene encodes CDR1 MDHEN and CDR2 SYDVKM. This CDR3 region has 16 residues. The V end was cut by 4 bases, the J end by 4 bases, with 19 bases between. This chain's CDR3 is CASSSFLGGWGYGYTF. In nucleotides, the CDR3 is TGTGCCAGCAGTTCCTTTCTCGGGGGATGGGGCTATGGCTACACCTTC.